This entry features one T cell receptor (beta chain) sequence. Its antigen is as yet unknown. This sample is part of a study of blood T cells in healthy people across ages. Study results and caveats: Roughly linearly, TCR beta diversity per million T cells fell as age increased.

The second PCR ran roughly 7 to 11 cycles with a sample-barcoded 5' primer and J-beta primers. Tags on each cDNA molecule came from a template-switch adaptor with 12 random nucleotides. TCRdb recomputed calls from the 5' RACE reads with MiXCR, one row per CDR3 protein. There are 1.2 million to 1.5 million distinct CDR3 sequences in the sample; approximately 59% occur only once, and 5.5% to 8% lies in the top ten. The CDR3 runs 17 residues. Germline V lookup: CDR1 MNHEY, CDR2 SMNVEV (reference sequence). V trimming: 0 bases; J trimming: 5 bases; junction bases outside the gene matches: 10. The sample was blood. The chain joins TRBV27 to TRBJ2-7, with 10 bases fitting TRBD1. The receptor was derived from a man younger than 35 in good health. In DNA form, the CDR3 reads TGTGCCAGCAGTTTATCGATAAGGGGGACAGGGGACCACGAGCAGTACTTC. As protein: CASSLSIRGTGDHEQYF.